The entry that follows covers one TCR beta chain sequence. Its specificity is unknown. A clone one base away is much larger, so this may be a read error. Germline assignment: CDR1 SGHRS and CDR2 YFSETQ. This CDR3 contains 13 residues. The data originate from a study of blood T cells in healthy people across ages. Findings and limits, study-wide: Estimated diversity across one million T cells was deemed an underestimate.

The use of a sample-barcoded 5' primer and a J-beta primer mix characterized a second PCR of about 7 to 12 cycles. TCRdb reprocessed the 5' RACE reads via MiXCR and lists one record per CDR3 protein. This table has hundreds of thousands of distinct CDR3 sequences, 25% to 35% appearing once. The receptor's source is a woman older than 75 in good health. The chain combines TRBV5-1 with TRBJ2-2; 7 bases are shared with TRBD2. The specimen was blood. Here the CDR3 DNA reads TGCACCAGCAGCTTCGGGGGGACCGGGGAGCTGTTTTTT. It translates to CTSSFGGTGELFF. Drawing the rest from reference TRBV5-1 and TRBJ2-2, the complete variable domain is KAGVTQTPRYLIKTRGQQVTLSCSPISGHRSVSWYQQTPGQGLQFLFEYFSETQRNKGNFPGRFSGRQFSNSRSEMNVSTLELGDSALYLCTSSFGGTGELFFGEGSRLTVL.